Sequencing of this TCR beta chain was carried out in a study of blood T cell repertoires in COVID-19. Background on the study: Researchers got acute and convalescent COVID-19 samples from the United States, Italy and Spain. T cells, B-cell-depleted T cells, or PBMCs supplied cDNA or gDNA.

TCRdb's table, derived via immunoSEQ multiplex PCR, lists solely in-frame clones and lacks some. This table holds roughly 62,000 clones, approximately 90% found once. Trimming at V came to 10 bases and at J to 7 bases, leaving 16 bases not matched to a gene. The CDR3 covers 15 residues. The V gene's germline CDR1 is ENHRY and CDR2 SYGVKD. The chain uses TRBV10-3 and TRBJ1-2; 9 bases fit TRBD1. The sample was peripheral blood. The origin of this receptor is a human donor with acute or convalescent COVID-19. The donor label of this sample is uncertain. The CDR3 reads CATFAPGQGATGYTF. The CDR3 region has the DNA TGTGCCACTTTTGCTCCGGGACAGGGAGCGACTGGCTACACCTTC.